Presented here are 20 T cell receptor beta chains from one specimen sequenced in a study of cytomegalovirus exposure and HLA in healthy donors. PCR amplification relied on 60 Vbeta primers (plus 13 Jbeta primers). Measured with immunoSEQ multiplex PCR; TCRdb has only the in-frame clones, and not every one. The sample includes roughly 100,000 clones, 70% to 80% of them seen just once. Sequencing was performed on PBMCs. These TCRs come from a female donor in good health and CMV-seronegative.

The J gene is TRBJ1-2, the V gene TRBV7-2, with TRBD1 matching 7 bases. Germline-derived CDR1 and CDR2 are SGHTA and FQGNSA. The ends lost 5 bases at V and 6 bases at J; junction bases unmatched: 12. The CDR3 totals 15 residues. The CDR3 DNA reads as TGTGCCAGCAGCCCTAATCCGTACAGGGGAGATGGCTACACCTTC. Amino acids: CASSPNPYRGDGYTF.

V gene TRBV15 combines with J gene TRBJ1-2; a weak D match, TRBD1 (5 bases). Trimming removed 0 bases from V and 8 bases from J, with 22 bases in between. Looked up from germline, CDR1 is LNHNV and CDR2 is YYDKDF (reference sequence). The CDR3 has 17 residues. Here the CDR3 reads CATSRDLRGEDPRGYTF. CDR3 nucleotide sequence: TGTGCCACCAGCAGAGATCTGAGAGGGGAGGACCCAAGGGGCTACACCTTC.

The V call is TRBV27, the J call TRBJ2-5, with 8 bases lining up with TRBD2. Per germline, CDR1 MNHEY and CDR2 SMNVEV (reference sequence). J was trimmed by 5 bases and V by 6 bases; bases with no gene match: 8. CDR3 length equals 14 residues. The CDR3 DNA reads TGTGCCAGCAGCAGAGCGGGAGTACGGGAGACCCAGTACTTC. Translation gives CASSRAGVRETQYF.

This clone was observed a handful of times. This sequence joins TRBV11-3 and TRBJ2-2, with 10 bases fitting TRBD2. Trimming took 1 base from V and 6 from J; bases not matched to a gene: 17. The CDR3 length is 20 residues. Germline CDR1 reads SGHNT; CDR2 reads YENEEA. CDR3: CASSLGSSGSVRGKAGELFF. The CDR3 region has the DNA TGTGCCAGCAGCTTAGGTTCTAGCGGGAGTGTTAGAGGGAAGGCCGGGGAGCTGTTTTTT.

The chain employs TRBV11-2 and TRBJ2-7; D call uncertain. The germline gives CDR1 SGHAT, CDR2 FQNNGV. The CDR3 spans 12 residues. Trimming removed 3 bases at V and 6 bases at J, with 9 bases between. The CDR3, as DNA: TGTGCCAGCAGCTTTAGTGGTTCCGAGCAGTACTTC. Its translation is CASSFSGSEQYF.

This clone was observed a handful of times. Written as DNA, the CDR3 is TGTGCCAGCAGTTTATTAGGTGTGGGAGAGCGTAGCAATCAGCCCCAGCATTTT. It encodes CASSLLGVGERSNQPQHF. The chain carries TRBV28 and TRBJ1-5; D ambiguous. The CDR3 has 18 residues. Germline-derived CDR1 and CDR2 are MDHEN and SYDVKM. Trimming pared 1 base from V and 0 bases from J, leaving 16 bases between.

Of note for this clone: One junction end disagrees with the germline gene, perhaps due to a read error. This chain joins TRBV29-1 and TRBJ2-3, with D perhaps TRBD2 (6 bases). CDR1 SQVTM and CDR2 ANQGSEA come from the germline V gene. There are 12 residues in the CDR3. The CDR3 DNA reads TGCAGCGTTGAAGTGGACTACGATATCCTCGGCTTT. Amino acids: CSVEVDYDILGF.

The chain joins TRBV2 to TRBJ2-5; 7 nucleotides align to TRBD1. Germline V gene sequence: CDR1 SNHLY, CDR2 FYNNEI. The CDR3 spans 13 residues. V was pared by 5 bases and J by 11 bases, with 11 bases of the junction left unmatched. In nucleotides, the CDR3 is TGTGCCAGCAGTACTCGGACAGGAGGTCAACAGTACTTC. Translating gives CASSTRTGGQQYF.

The chain uses TRBV7-2 and TRBJ2-7; TRBD1 aligns across 7 bases. Germline CDR1 is SGHTA and CDR2 is FQGNSA. This CDR3 is 15 amino acids long. Trimming at V came to 6 bases and at J to 5 bases, leaving 13 bases not matched to a gene. The CDR3 DNA follows: TGTGCCAGCAGACCAACCCCGGGACAGTGGGACGAGCAGTACTTC. Protein product: CASRPTPGQWDEQYF.

CDR3 nucleotide sequence: TGCGCCAGCAGCCAAGATAGCCTACTCACAGATACGCAGTATTTT. This encodes CASSQDSLLTDTQYF. J is TRBJ2-3 and V is TRBV4-1; no clear D. V was cut by 0 bases and J by 2 bases, with 9 bases left in between. Germline CDR1 MGHRA, CDR2 YSYEKL. The CDR3 sequence is 15 residues long.

The chain combines TRBV15 with TRBJ1-5, with 7 bases matching TRBD1. J gave up 2 bases and V 4 bases, and 11 bases lay outside the gene matches. This CDR3 is built from 17 residues. Germline V CDR1 and CDR2: LNHNV, YYDKDF (reference sequence). CDR3 sequence reads: CATSKTRQGRGNQPQHF. CDR3 bases: TGTGCCACCAGCAAAACCCGACAGGGCAGGGGCAATCAGCCCCAGCATTTT.

The rearrangement uses TRBV19 and TRBJ1-1, with 8 positions matching TRBD1. Germline trimming cut 2 bases from V and 3 bases from J; bases unmatched to any gene: 2. Germline V CDR1 and CDR2: LNHDA, SQIVND (reference sequence). This CDR3 is built from 14 residues. The CDR3 DNA is TGTGCCAGTAGTATACAGGGGGCGGACACTGAAGCTTTCTTT. Translated, it gives CASSIQGADTEAFF.

In this sample, this clone turned up a few times. One end of the junction varies from germline; a read error may be responsible. The chain recombines TRBV6-6 with TRBJ2-5, with a tentative D call TRBD1 (6 bases). The CDR3 is 12 amino acids. Germline values: CDR1 MNHNY, CDR2 SVGAGI (reference sequence). The CDR3 DNA reads TGTGCCAGCAGTTACTCTCGGGACACCCTTGACTTC. The encoded protein is CASSYSRDTLDF.

V usage is TRBV6-1 and J usage is TRBJ1-2; D not resolved. This CDR3 spans 15 amino acids. Trimming pared 6 bases from V and 2 bases from J, leaving 16 bases between. Germline values: CDR1 MNHNS, CDR2 SASEGT. DNA of the CDR3: TGTGCCAGCAGGCAGACTACAGCGCAGAACTATGGCTACACCTTC. Protein product: CASRQTTAQNYGYTF.

This clone turned up a few times. The chain combines TRBV30 with TRBJ2-7, with a weak D call TRBD2 (5 bases). The CDR3 loop spans 15 amino acids. Per germline, CDR1 GTSNPN and CDR2 SVGIG (reference sequence). Deletions cut 4 bases from V and 2 bases from J, with 18 bases between. CDR3 coding DNA: TGTGCCTGGATCAGAGGGAGCGGAGATGCCTACGAGCAGTACTTC. Protein product: CAWIRGSGDAYEQYF.

CDR3 nucleotides: TGTGCCAGCAGCCATGATTGGACTAGCGCCTACTTTGAGCAGTTCTTC. Protein: CASSHDWTSAYFEQFF. The chain is built from TRBV14 and TRBJ2-1, with TRBD2 identical over 9 bases. Germline trimming cut 3 bases from V and 9 bases from J; bases unmatched to any gene: 12. Per germline, CDR1 SGHDN and CDR2 FVKESK. This CDR3 has 16 amino acids.

The chain joins TRBV5-4 to TRBJ2-3, with TRBD1 identical over 7 bases. Germline CDR1 is SGHNT and CDR2 is YYREEE (reference sequence). The CDR3 sequence is 17 residues long. The V gene end was trimmed by 4 bases and the J gene end by 0 bases; junction bases not matched to a gene: 11. The CDR3 region is CASSTPGQTTSTDTQYF. CDR3 coding DNA: TGTGCCAGCAGCACTCCGGGACAGACTACTAGCACAGATACGCAGTATTTT.

The gene calls are TRBV9 and TRBJ2-1; D is perhaps TRBD2 (6 bases). V lost 4 bases and J 4 bases, leaving 18 bases between the germline ends. There are 16 residues in the CDR3. In germline, CDR1 is SGDLS, CDR2 YYNGEE. The CDR3 sequence is CASSLLAQEGYNEQFF. The CDR3 bases are TGTGCCAGCAGCCTACTAGCCCAAGAAGGTTACAATGAGCAGTTCTTC.

The rearrangement links TRBV27 to TRBJ2-7; the match to TRBD1 covers 11 bases. The J segment lost 6 bases and the V segment lost 10 bases, leaving 8 bases of the junction unmatched. Per the germline V gene, CDR1 is MNHEY and CDR2 is SMNVEV (reference sequence). The length of the CDR3 is 13 residues. CDR3 in amino acids: CATRDRGFSEQYF. CDR3 nucleotide sequence: TGTGCCACCCGGGACAGGGGGTTCTCCGAGCAGTACTTC.

The CDR3 sequence is CASSRGGLRDTGELFF. The CDR3, as DNA: TGCGCCAGCAGCCGGGGGGGACTACGGGACACCGGGGAGCTGTTTTTT. V and J are TRBV4-1 and TRBJ2-2; 7 nucleotides align to TRBD2. Germline trimming cut 4 bases from V and 3 bases from J; bases unmatched to any gene: 8. The CDR3 consists of 16 residues. Germline CDR1 MGHRA, CDR2 YSYEKL.